The 28 T cell receptor beta chains reported below all come from one sample, sequenced in a study of blood T cell repertoires in COVID-19. Method: immunoSEQ multiplex PCR; TCRdb's copy keeps in-frame clones and lacks some. The repertoire holds fewer than 350,000 clones, with approximately 85% as singletons. The sequencing input was peripheral blood. The origin of the receptors is a man in his late teens or twenties with active or convalescent COVID-19.

The chain uses TRBV7-8 and TRBJ1-1; TRBD1 matches at 8 bases. The trim removed 4 bases at V and 1 base at J, leaving 5 bases unmatched. The germline CDR1 and CDR2 sequences are SGHVS and FQNEAQ. This CDR3 comprises 15 residues. CDR3 region: CASSSDRVQNTEAFF. The CDR3 DNA reads TGTGCCAGCAGCTCGGACAGGGTTCAGAACACTGAAGCTTTCTTT.

The V call is TRBV2, the J call TRBJ2-7; TRBD1 agrees at 9 bases. Trimming took 7 bases from V and 2 from J; bases not matched to a gene: 6. CDR3 size: 14 residues. Germline assignment: CDR1 SNHLY and CDR2 FYNNEI. CDR3 coding DNA: TGTGCCAGCATTCCGGGACAGGGAGCCTACGAGCAGTACTTC. The encoded protein is CASIPGQGAYEQYF. Looking up the rest from reference TRBV2 and TRBJ2-7 gives the full variable domain: EPEVTQTPSHQVTQMGQEVILRCVPISNHLYFYWYRQILGQKVEFLVSFYNNEISEKSEIFDDQFSVERPDGSNFTLKIRSTKLEDSAMYFCASIPGQGAYEQYFGPGTRLTVT.

This chain joins TRBV7-9 and TRBJ1-5; the match to TRBD1 covers 9 bases. Germline trimming cut 3 bases from V and 13 bases from J; bases unmatched to any gene: 7. The CDR3 loop spans 13 amino acids. Germline values: CDR1 SEHNR, CDR2 FQNEAQ (reference sequence). Here the CDR3 reads CASSFGTGTAQHF. CDR3 DNA sequence: TGTGCCAGCAGCTTTGGGACAGGGACCGCTCAGCATTTT. The variable domain in full, completed from reference TRBV7-9 and TRBJ1-5, reads DTGVSQNPRHKITKRGQNVTFRCDPISEHNRLYWYRQTLGQGPEFLTYFQNEAQLEKSRLLSDRFSAERPKGSFSTLEIQRTEQGDSAMYLCASSFGTGTAQHFGDGTRLSIL.

The V and J genes are TRBV9 and TRBJ2-2, with D possibly TRBD2 on 6 matching bases. Germline CDR1 reads SGDLS; CDR2 reads YYNGEE. The CDR3 extends over 16 amino acids. The V gene lost 4 bases and the J gene lost 4 bases, with 17 bases spanning the gap. Here the CDR3 DNA reads TGTGCCAGCAGCACGAGGGACTTACCGTCCACCGGGGAGCTGTTTTTT. It encodes CASSTRDLPSTGELFF.

This chain connects TRBV7-9 to TRBJ2-1, with 11 positions matching TRBD2. This CDR3 has 17 amino acids. Unmatched junction bases numbered 8, after V lost 3 bases and J lost 4 bases. Germline V gives CDR1 SEHNR, CDR2 FQNEAQ (reference sequence). The CDR3, as DNA: TGTGCCAGCAGCTTGGCTAGCGGGGGGTCGCCATACAATGAGCAGTTCTTC. It yields the protein CASSLASGGSPYNEQFF.

This CDR3 reads CASRKTDFNEKLFF. CDR3 DNA: TGTGCCAGCAGGAAAACAGATTTTAATGAAAAACTGTTTTTT. The V gene is TRBV6-5, the J gene TRBJ1-4; unclear D gene. Germline loops: CDR1 MNHEY, CDR2 SVGAGI. V lost 6 bases, J lost 4 bases, and 12 bases lay in between. The CDR3 has 14 amino acids.

The sample holds a few counts of this clone. This chain joins TRBV5-5 and TRBJ1-6; the match to TRBD1 covers 8 bases. The V gene's germline CDR1 is SGHKS and CDR2 YYEKEE (reference sequence). There are 15 residues in the CDR3. V lost 4 bases, J lost 12 bases, and 12 bases stayed unmatched. CDR3 nucleotides: TGTGCCAGCAGCCCAGACAGGGGTCCGTACAAACCCCTCCACTTT. It translates to CASSPDRGPYKPLHF.

V is TRBV19 and J is TRBJ1-4; 8 bases match TRBD1. Losses at the gene ends were 8 bases for V and 0 bases for J; bases not matched to a gene: 11. CDR3 length: 17 amino acids. Per the germline V gene, CDR1 is LNHDA and CDR2 is SQIVND (reference sequence). CDR3 in amino acids: CASHDRGRFSTNEKLFF. The CDR3 coding sequence is TGTGCCAGTCATGACAGGGGAAGATTCTCAACTAATGAAAAACTGTTTTTT.

V is TRBV4-1 and J is TRBJ2-5, with 11 bases lining up with TRBD2. The ends lost 4 bases at V and 3 bases at J; junction bases unmatched: 1. Germline CDR1 MGHRA, CDR2 YSYEKL. This CDR3 contains 14 residues. This CDR3 reads CASSLSGGEETQYF. CDR3 coding DNA: TGCGCCAGCAGCCTTAGCGGGGGGGAAGAGACCCAGTACTTC.

This clone was counted between two and nine times. The V gene is TRBV6-1, the J gene TRBJ1-2, with TRBD1 identical over 10 bases. J lost 6 bases, V lost 0 bases, and 10 bases had no gene match. The germline gives CDR1 MNHNS, CDR2 SASEGT. This CDR3 is built from 17 residues. CDR3 residues: CASSEAVPGQGNDGYTF. CDR3 coding DNA: TGTGCCAGCAGTGAAGCGGTTCCGGGACAGGGGAACGATGGCTACACCTTC.

The chain is built from TRBV14 and TRBJ2-7; D ambiguous. The germline V gene encodes CDR1 SGHDN and CDR2 FVKESK. The germline V and J ends were trimmed by 5 bases and 1 base, with 6 bases remaining between them. This CDR3 has 12 amino acids. CDR3: CASSKLSYEQYF. The CDR3 coding sequence is TGTGCCAGCAGCAAACTTTCCTACGAGCAGTACTTC. The variable domain in full, completed from reference TRBV14 and TRBJ2-7, reads EAGVTQFPSHSVIEKGQTVTLRCDPISGHDNLYWYRRVMGKEIKFLLHFVKESKQDESGMPNNRFLAERTGGTYSTLKVQPAELEDSGVYFCASSKLSYEQYFGPGTRLTVT.

The rearrangement uses TRBV12-3 or TRBV12-4 and TRBJ1-5, with D uncertain. V was cut by 7 bases and J by 4 bases, with 11 bases left in between. The CDR3 has 13 residues. In nucleotides, the CDR3 is TGTGCCAGCACTCGCGGCGGGAATCAGCCCCAGCATTTT. Its protein is CASTRGGNQPQHF.

This clone was counted once. The chain uses TRBV21-1 and TRBJ1-4; TRBD1 reflects the table's D call only, with no check against the DNA. TRBV21-1 is classified as a pseudogene. The CDR3 length is 16 residues. The CDR3 region is CASSKKNRDPKGKLFF. In DNA form, the CDR3 reads TGTGCCAGCAGCAAAAAAAACAGGGATCCCAAGGGAAAACTGTTTTTT.

This chain joins TRBV19 and TRBJ1-2; TRBD1 is a possible D gene (6 bases). The CDR3 runs 15 residues. V was clipped by 7 bases and J by 0 bases, with 15 bases between them. CDR1 and CDR2 (germline): LNHDA, SQIVND (reference sequence). CDR3 sequence reads: CASMPRGISNYGYTF. The CDR3 DNA sequence: TGTGCCAGTATGCCCAGGGGAATATCTAACTATGGCTACACCTTC.

This clone was observed a few times. The chain carries TRBV4-1 and TRBJ1-1; no definite D call. Germline loops: CDR1 MGHRA, CDR2 YSYEKL. The CDR3 is 17 residues long. V was trimmed by 2 bases and J by 3 bases, leaving 19 bases between them. This chain's CDR3 is CASSQFPLGRRDTEAFF. CDR3 bases: TGCGCCAGCAGCCAATTCCCCCTGGGGAGGAGGGACACTGAAGCTTTCTTT.

V is TRBV21-1 and J is TRBJ2-7; the tabulated D call, TRBD2, remains unverified against the DNA. TRBV21-1 represents a pseudogene. The CDR3 consists of 13 residues. CDR3 protein: CARGLAGAYEQYF. The CDR3 DNA follows: TGTGCCAGAGGACTAGCGGGGGCCTACGAGCAGTACTTC.

The chain is built from TRBV7-9 and TRBJ1-6; D is ambiguous. Germline V CDR1 and CDR2: SEHNR, FQNEAQ (reference sequence). The CDR3 has 17 amino acids. The V end lost 0 bases, the J end lost 4 bases, and 13 bases lay between the germline ends. In nucleotides, the CDR3 is TGTGCCAGCAGCTTAGCTTGGACTGCCTCTTATAATTCACCCCTCCACTTT. Amino acids: CASSLAWTASYNSPLHF.

V gene TRBV4-3 combines with J gene TRBJ2-7; possibly TRBD1 for D (5 bases). CDR1 is LGHNA and CDR2 is YSLEER in the germline V gene. This CDR3 region has 15 residues. With 0 bases removed from V and 2 bases from J, the gap between germline ends came to 11 bases. CDR3 nucleotide sequence: TGCGCCAGCAGCCAAGATCTCCGGACACCCTACGAGCAGTACTTC. Translating it yields CASSQDLRTPYEQYF.

V gene TRBV12-3 or TRBV12-4 combines with J gene TRBJ2-7; 10 nucleotides line up with TRBD2. The length of the CDR3 is 13 residues. J was trimmed by 7 bases and V by 4 bases; bases with no gene match: 4. CDR3 protein: CASSSSGGFEQYF. CDR3 nucleotides: TGTGCCAGCAGTTCTAGCGGGGGTTTTGAGCAGTACTTC.

The chain recombines TRBV19 with TRBJ1-1; 7 bases agree with TRBD1. V trimming: 10 bases; J trimming: 3 bases; junction bases outside the gene matches: 20. Looked up from germline, CDR1 is LNHDA and CDR2 is SQIVND (reference sequence). The CDR3 runs 17 residues. CDR3 amino acids: CANRRRTGVSVDTEAFF. CDR3 bases: TGTGCCAATCGAAGACGCACAGGGGTCTCGGTGGACACTGAAGCTTTCTTT.

V usage is TRBV5-1 and J usage is TRBJ1-1, with a weak D call TRBD1 (5 bases). The germline V and J ends were trimmed by 2 bases and 5 bases, with 16 bases remaining between them. The CDR3 totals 15 residues. Looked up from germline, CDR1 is SGHRS and CDR2 is YFSETQ. The chain's CDR3 is CASSFLGGVDTEAFF. The CDR3 nucleotides read TGCGCCAGCAGCTTCCTCGGGGGGGTAGATACTGAAGCTTTCTTT. Drawing the rest from reference TRBV5-1 and TRBJ1-1, the complete variable domain is KAGVTQTPRYLIKTRGQQVTLSCSPISGHRSVSWYQQTPGQGLQFLFEYFSETQRNKGNFPGRFSGRQFSNSRSEMNVSTLELGDSALYLCASSFLGGVDTEAFFGQGTRLTVV.

The chain is built from TRBV6-2 or TRBV6-3 and TRBJ1-5, with 7 bases lining up with TRBD1. The length of the CDR3 is 14 residues. Unmatched junction bases numbered 11, after V lost 6 bases and J lost 9 bases. Germline CDR1 reads MNHEY; CDR2 reads SVGEGT. The CDR3 bases are TGTGCCAGCAGCTCTTCGACAGGGCCCTCGCCCCAGCATTTT. This sequence encodes CASSSSTGPSPQHF.

The J gene is TRBJ1-6, the V gene TRBV25-1; D is unclear. The CDR3 covers 15 residues. Germline V gives CDR1 MGHDK, CDR2 SYGVNS. Trimming cost V 4 bases and J 1 base, with 8 bases left between them. CDR3 residues: CASSAPGSYNSPLHF. CDR3 bases: TGTGCCAGCAGTGCCCCGGGGTCCTATAATTCACCCCTCCACTTT. Full variable domain (rest looked up from reference TRBV25-1 and TRBJ1-6): EADIYQTPRYLVIGTGKKITLECSQTMGHDKMYWYQQDPGMELHLIHYSYGVNSTEKGDLSSESTVSRIRTEHFPLTLESARPSHTSQYLCASSAPGSYNSPLHFGNGTRLTVT.

The V and J genes are TRBV7-3 and TRBJ2-1; D uncertain. CDR3 length: 15 amino acids. The germline CDR1 and CDR2 sequences are SGHTA and FQGTGA. The V end was cut by 5 bases, the J end by 0 bases, with 11 bases between. For the CDR3, the DNA is TGTGCCAGCAGCCTGACCCGGAGCTCCTACAATGAGCAGTTCTTC. Amino acid sequence: CASSLTRSSYNEQFF.

The chain employs TRBV19 and TRBJ1-2; D is perhaps TRBD1 (5 bases). Between the trimmed V and J ends, which lost 8 bases and 5 bases, there was a span of 15 bases. Per germline, CDR1 LNHDA and CDR2 SQIVND (reference sequence). CDR3 size: 13 residues. The CDR3 loop reads CASARDGGYGYTF. DNA of the CDR3: TGTGCCAGTGCCCGAGACGGGGGATATGGCTACACCTTC.

This chain uses TRBV7-9 with TRBJ1-6; possibly TRBD1 for D (5 bases). The V and J ends lost 5 bases and 6 bases respectively, with 11 bases between them. There are 14 residues in the CDR3. From germline, CDR1 is SEHNR and CDR2 FQNEAQ (reference sequence). The CDR3 coding sequence is TGTGCCAGCAGCGACGGAAGGGGTAATTCACCCCTCCACTTT. Translated, it gives CASSDGRGNSPLHF.

The chain is built from TRBV6-5 and TRBJ2-3, with 12 bases that match TRBD2. The CDR3 is 14 amino acids. Germline V CDR1 and CDR2: MNHEY, SVGAGI. V shed 7 bases and J 8 bases; nucleotides not matched to a gene: 7. The CDR3: CASTPGLAGSTQYF. CDR3 in DNA: TGTGCCAGCACCCCCGGACTAGCGGGGAGTACGCAGTATTTT.

The chain couples TRBV5-1 to TRBJ2-5; 9 bases are a match to TRBD2. The CDR3 contains 16 residues. Germline assignment: CDR1 SGHRS and CDR2 YFSETQ. Losses at the gene ends were 1 base for V and 5 bases for J; bases not matched to a gene: 9. The CDR3 reads CASSLLAGPLGETQYF. The DNA of the CDR3 is TGCGCCAGCAGCTTGCTAGCGGGGCCCCTCGGGGAGACCCAGTACTTC.